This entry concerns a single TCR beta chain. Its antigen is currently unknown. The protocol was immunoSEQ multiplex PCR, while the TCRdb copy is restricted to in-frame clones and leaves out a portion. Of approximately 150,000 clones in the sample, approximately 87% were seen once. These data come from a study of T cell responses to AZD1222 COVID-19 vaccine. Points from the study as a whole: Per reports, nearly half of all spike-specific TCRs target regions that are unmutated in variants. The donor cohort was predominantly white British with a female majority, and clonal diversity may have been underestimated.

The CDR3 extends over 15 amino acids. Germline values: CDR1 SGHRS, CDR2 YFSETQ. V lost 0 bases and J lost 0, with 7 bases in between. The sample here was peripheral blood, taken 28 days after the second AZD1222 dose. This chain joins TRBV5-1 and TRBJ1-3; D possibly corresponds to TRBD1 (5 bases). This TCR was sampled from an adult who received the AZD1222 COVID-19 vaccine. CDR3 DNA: TGCGCCAGCAGCTTGGGACAGAGCTCTGGAAACACCATATATTTT. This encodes CASSLGQSSGNTIYF.